This T cell receptor beta chain was retrieved from a study of cytomegalovirus exposure and HLA in healthy donors. About the research overall: Earlier, approximately 190 million T cells were analyzed, and 117 million unique TCR beta sequences were found among them.

With respect to this clone: Its specificity is not known.

Study-level findings and limits: In terms of immune exposure information, only CMV serostatus was available. A later analysis appeared to link common viral pathogens to several of the most significant clusters.

The PCR used 60 Vbeta and 13 Jbeta primers. The data were produced by immunoSEQ multiplex PCR, yet TCRdb's version contains in-frame clones alone and is incomplete. The data hold 200,000 or so clones, with roughly 84% observed a single time. The specimen was PBMCs. The source is a boy aged 2 to 9 in good health and CMV-seronegative.

CDR3 loop: CSVRQGNSPLHF. Here the CDR3 DNA reads TGCAGCGTACGACAGGGGAATTCACCCCTCCACTTT. The rearrangement uses TRBV29-1 and TRBJ1-6, with 8 bases fitting TRBD1. Germline V lookup: CDR1 SQVTM, CDR2 ANQGSEA. This CDR3 region has 12 residues. V trimming: 6 bases; J trimming: 7 bases; junction bases outside the gene matches: 2.